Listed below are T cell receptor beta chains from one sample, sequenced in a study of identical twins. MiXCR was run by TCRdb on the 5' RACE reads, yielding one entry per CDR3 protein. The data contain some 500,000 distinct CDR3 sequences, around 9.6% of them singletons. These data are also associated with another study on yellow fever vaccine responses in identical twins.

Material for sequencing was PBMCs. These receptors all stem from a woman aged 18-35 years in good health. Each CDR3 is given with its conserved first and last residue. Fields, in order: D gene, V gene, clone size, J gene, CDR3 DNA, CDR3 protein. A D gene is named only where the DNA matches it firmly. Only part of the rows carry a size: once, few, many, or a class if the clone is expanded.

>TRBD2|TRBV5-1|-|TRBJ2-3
TGCGCCAGCAGCAGCCAGAGCGGGGGGGTAGATACGCAGTATTTT
CASSSQSGGVDTQYF
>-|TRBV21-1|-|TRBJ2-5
TGTGCCAGGAACTTGGGGGCCCCAGAGACCCAGTACTTC
CARNLGAPETQYF
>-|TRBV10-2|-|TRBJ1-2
TGCGCCCCAACCCCGTTCTATGGCTACACCTTC
CAPTPFYGYTF
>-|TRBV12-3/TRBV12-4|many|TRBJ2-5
TGTGCCAGCAGAAGGGGAGGACCGGAGACCCAGTACTTC
CASRRGGPETQYF
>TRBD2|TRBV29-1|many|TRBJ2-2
TGCAGCGTTGGGGGACTAGCGGAACACGGGGAGCTGTTTTTT
CSVGGLAEHGELFF
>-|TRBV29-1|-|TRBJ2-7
TGCAGCGTTGAATCGGGAAGGGGGTCCTACGAGCAGTACTTC
CSVESGRGSYEQYF
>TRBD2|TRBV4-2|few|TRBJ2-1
TGTGCCAGCAGTCAGACTAGCGGGATTAGCGCCTACAATGAGCAGTTCTTC
CASSQTSGISAYNEQFF
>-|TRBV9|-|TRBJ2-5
TGTGCCAGCAGCGTGGATGGACTAACCGGCGGGGAGACCCAGTACTTC
CASSVDGLTGGETQYF
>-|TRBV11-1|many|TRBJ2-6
TGTGCCAGCAGACCCCCGGTCCAAGGACCTACAATCTGGGCCAACGTCCTGACTTTC
CASRPPVQGPTIWANVLTF
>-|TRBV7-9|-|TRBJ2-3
TGTGCCAGCAGCTTAGTCGGACAGCCCACAGATACGCAGTATTTT
CASSLVGQPTDTQYF
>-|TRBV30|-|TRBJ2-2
TGTGCCTGGAGTGTACAGGGGGAGCTGTTTTTT
CAWSVQGELFF
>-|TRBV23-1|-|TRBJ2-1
TGCGCCAGCAGCCATGGACAGCCTAATGAGCAGTTCTTC
CASSHGQPNEQFF
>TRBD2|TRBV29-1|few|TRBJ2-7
TGCAGCGTTGAAGTGACTAGCGGGAGTTGGGAGCAGTACTTC
CSVEVTSGSWEQYF
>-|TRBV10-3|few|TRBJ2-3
TGTGCCATCAGTGAGTCGAGGAGGGAGGACGGGACAGATACGCAGTATTTT
CAISESRREDGTDTQYF
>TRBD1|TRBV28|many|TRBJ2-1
TGTGCCAGCAGTCCAAAATTGGGACAGAGGTACAATGAGCAGTTCTTC
CASSPKLGQRYNEQFF
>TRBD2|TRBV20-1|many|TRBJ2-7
TGCAGCCTTTCGGGACTAGCGGGATTCGAGCAGTACTTC
CSLSGLAGFEQYF
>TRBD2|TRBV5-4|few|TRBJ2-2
TGTGCCAGCAGCACGGCCCGGATGACTAGCGGGGATAACACCGGGGAGCTGTTTTTT
CASSTARMTSGDNTGELFF
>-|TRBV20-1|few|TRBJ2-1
TGCAGTGCTAAACCCTACATCAGCTACAATGAGCAGTTCTTC
CSAKPYISYNEQFF
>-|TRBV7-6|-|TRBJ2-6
TGTGCCAGCAGCTTAGTGGAGGGTGGGGCCAACGTCCTGACTTTC
CASSLVEGGANVLTF
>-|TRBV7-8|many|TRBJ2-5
TGTGCCAGCAGCTTGATCGGTCCCCAAGAGACCCAGTACTTC
CASSLIGPQETQYF
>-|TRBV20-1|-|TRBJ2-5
TGCAGTGCTAGAGAGGGGCATAAAGGAGAGACCCAGTACTTC
CSAREGHKGETQYF
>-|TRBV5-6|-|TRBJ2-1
TGTGCCAGCAGCTTCCAAATCAGAGTAGGCAATGAGCAGTTCTTC
CASSFQIRVGNEQFF
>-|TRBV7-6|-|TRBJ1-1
TGTGCCAGCAGCACCTGGTCGGGCCCACTGGAGGAAGCTTTCTTT
CASSTWSGPLEEAFF
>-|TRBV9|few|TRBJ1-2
TGTGCCAGCAGTCGTCTGGGGGAAGGCTTTCGGTATGGCTACACCTTC
CASSRLGEGFRYGYTF
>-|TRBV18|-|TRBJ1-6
TGTGCCAGCTCACCAACAGGGACGAACTCACCCCTCCACTTT
CASSPTGTNSPLHF
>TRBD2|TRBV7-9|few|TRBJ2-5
TGTGCCAGCAGCTTAGCGCTGGCTAGCGGGGGAATGGAGACCCAGTACTTC
CASSLALASGGMETQYF
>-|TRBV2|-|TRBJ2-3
TGTGCCAGCATAGGCGGTCTGGGCACAGATACGCAGTATTTT
CASIGGLGTDTQYF
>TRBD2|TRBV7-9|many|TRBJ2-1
TGTGCCAGCAGCCCCTCGGGGGGGAAGGATGAGCAGTTCTTC
CASSPSGGKDEQFF
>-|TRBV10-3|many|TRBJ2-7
TGTGCCATTGGCGACAGCTCCTACGAGCAGTACTTC
CAIGDSSYEQYF
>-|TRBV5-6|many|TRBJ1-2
TGTGCCAGCAGCCCGGTTCAGTCCACTAACTATGGCTACACCTTC
CASSPVQSTNYGYTF
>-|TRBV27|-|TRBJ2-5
TGTGCCAGCAGTACCAGCTCCAGTGGTTGGGACGGGGAGACCCAGTACTTC
CASSTSSSGWDGETQYF
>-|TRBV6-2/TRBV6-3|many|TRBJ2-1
TGTGCCAGCAGTTACAGAGCAGGCACAGCCCAGTTCTTC
CASSYRAGTAQFF
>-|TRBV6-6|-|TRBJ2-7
TGTGCCAGCAGTCCACTGTATGGCGAGCAGTACTTC
CASSPLYGEQYF
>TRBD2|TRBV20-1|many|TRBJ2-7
TGCAGTGTCGAGACGGGACTAGCCCCCTACGAGCAGTACTTC
CSVETGLAPYEQYF
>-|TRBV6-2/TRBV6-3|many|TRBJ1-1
TGTGCCAGCAGTTTCCCAGGGGCTGAAGCTTTCTTT
CASSFPGAEAFF
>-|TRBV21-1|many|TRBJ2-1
TGTGCCAGCAAATGGGTAGCGGGGGATCTCCTTCTTTACAATGAGCAGTTCTTC
CASKWVAGDLLLYNEQFF
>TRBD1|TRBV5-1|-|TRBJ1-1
TGCGCCAGCAGCGTGGACAGGGGGAGAACTGAAGCTTTCTTT
CASSVDRGRTEAFF
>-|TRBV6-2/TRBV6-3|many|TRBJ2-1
TGTGCCAGCAGTTACTTAGAGACCTACAATGAGCAGTTCTTC
CASSYLETYNEQFF
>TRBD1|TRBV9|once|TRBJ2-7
TGTGCCAGCAGCGTAGCTTCCCAGGGGGCCCCCTACGAGCAGTACTTC
CASSVASQGAPYEQYF
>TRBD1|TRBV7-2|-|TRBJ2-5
TGTGCCAGCAGCCCCGACAGGGTAGTAGAGACCCAGTACTTC
CASSPDRVVETQYF
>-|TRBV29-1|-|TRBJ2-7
TGCAGCGTTGAGGACGCTTACGAGCAGTACTTC
CSVEDAYEQYF
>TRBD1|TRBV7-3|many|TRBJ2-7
TGTGCCAGCAGCCCTGGGACAGGTAGTACCTACGAGCAGTACTTC
CASSPGTGSTYEQYF
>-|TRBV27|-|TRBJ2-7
TGTGCCAGCAGTTTAGTGGGTTCCAGGTTCTACGAGCAGTACTTC
CASSLVGSRFYEQYF
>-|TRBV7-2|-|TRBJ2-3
TGTGCCAGCAGCTTAGCGGGACTCCGCGGAGATACGCAGTATTTT
CASSLAGLRGDTQYF
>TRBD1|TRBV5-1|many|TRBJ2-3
TGCGCCAGCAGGAGACAGGGGCTCGGCACAGATACGCAGTATTTT
CASRRQGLGTDTQYF